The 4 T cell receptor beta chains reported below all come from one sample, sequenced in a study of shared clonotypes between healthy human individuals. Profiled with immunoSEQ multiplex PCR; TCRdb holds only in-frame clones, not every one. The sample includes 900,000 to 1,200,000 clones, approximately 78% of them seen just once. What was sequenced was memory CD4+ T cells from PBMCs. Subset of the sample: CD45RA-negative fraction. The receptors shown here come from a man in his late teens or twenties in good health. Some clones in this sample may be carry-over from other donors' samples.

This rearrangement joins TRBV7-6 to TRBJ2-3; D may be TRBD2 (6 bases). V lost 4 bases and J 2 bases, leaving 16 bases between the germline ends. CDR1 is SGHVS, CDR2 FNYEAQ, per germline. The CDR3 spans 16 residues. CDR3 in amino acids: CASSSPGGVYTDTQYF. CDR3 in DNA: TGTGCCAGCAGCTCCCCCGGCGGGGTCTACACAGATACGCAGTATTTT.

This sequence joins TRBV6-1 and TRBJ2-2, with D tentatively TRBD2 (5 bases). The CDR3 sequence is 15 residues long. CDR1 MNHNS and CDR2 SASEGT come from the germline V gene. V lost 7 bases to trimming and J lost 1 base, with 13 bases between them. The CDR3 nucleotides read TGTGCCAGCACCCGACGGGAAGGGAACACCGGGGAGCTGTTTTTT. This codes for CASTRREGNTGELFF.

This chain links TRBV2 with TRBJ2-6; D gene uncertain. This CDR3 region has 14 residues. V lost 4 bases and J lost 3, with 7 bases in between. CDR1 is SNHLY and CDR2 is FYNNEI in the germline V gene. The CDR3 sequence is CASSVRVGANVLTF. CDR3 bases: TGTGCCAGCAGTGTCCGGGTTGGGGCCAACGTCCTGACTTTC.

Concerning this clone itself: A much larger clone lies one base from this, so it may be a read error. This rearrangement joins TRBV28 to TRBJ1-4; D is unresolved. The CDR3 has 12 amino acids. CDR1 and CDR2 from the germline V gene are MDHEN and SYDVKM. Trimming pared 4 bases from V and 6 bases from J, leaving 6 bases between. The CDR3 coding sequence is TGTGCCAGCAGTTGGAGAGATGAAAAACTGTTTTTT. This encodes CASSWRDEKLFF.